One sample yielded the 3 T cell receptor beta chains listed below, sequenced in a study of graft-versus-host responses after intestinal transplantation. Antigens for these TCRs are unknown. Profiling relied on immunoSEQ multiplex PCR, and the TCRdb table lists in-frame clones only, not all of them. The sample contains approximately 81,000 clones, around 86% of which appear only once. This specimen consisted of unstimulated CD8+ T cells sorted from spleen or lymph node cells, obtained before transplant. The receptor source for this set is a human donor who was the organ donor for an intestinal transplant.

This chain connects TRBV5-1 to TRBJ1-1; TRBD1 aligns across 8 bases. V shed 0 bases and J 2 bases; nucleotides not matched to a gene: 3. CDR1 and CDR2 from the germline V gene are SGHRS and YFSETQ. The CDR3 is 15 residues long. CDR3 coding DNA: TGCGCCAGCAGCTTGGCACAGGGGGTCAACACTGAAGCTTTCTTT. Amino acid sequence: CASSLAQGVNTEAFF. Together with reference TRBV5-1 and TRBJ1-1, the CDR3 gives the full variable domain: KAGVTQTPRYLIKTRGQQVTLSCSPISGHRSVSWYQQTPGQGLQFLFEYFSETQRNKGNFPGRFSGRQFSNSRSEMNVSTLELGDSALYLCASSLAQGVNTEAFFGQGTRLTVV.

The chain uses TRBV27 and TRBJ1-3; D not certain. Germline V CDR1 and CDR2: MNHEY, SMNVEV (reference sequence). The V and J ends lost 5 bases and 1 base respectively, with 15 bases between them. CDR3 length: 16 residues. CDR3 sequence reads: CASSPEVPPSGNTIYF. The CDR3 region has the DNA TGTGCCAGCAGTCCAGAAGTTCCACCGTCTGGAAACACCATATATTTT.

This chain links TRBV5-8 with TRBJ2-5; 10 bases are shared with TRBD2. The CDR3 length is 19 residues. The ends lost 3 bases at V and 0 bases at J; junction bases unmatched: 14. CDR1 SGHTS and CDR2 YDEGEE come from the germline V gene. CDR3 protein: CASSSIPGLANIYQETQYF. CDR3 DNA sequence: TGTGCCAGCAGCTCCATTCCGGGACTAGCGAACATATACCAAGAGACCCAGTACTTC.